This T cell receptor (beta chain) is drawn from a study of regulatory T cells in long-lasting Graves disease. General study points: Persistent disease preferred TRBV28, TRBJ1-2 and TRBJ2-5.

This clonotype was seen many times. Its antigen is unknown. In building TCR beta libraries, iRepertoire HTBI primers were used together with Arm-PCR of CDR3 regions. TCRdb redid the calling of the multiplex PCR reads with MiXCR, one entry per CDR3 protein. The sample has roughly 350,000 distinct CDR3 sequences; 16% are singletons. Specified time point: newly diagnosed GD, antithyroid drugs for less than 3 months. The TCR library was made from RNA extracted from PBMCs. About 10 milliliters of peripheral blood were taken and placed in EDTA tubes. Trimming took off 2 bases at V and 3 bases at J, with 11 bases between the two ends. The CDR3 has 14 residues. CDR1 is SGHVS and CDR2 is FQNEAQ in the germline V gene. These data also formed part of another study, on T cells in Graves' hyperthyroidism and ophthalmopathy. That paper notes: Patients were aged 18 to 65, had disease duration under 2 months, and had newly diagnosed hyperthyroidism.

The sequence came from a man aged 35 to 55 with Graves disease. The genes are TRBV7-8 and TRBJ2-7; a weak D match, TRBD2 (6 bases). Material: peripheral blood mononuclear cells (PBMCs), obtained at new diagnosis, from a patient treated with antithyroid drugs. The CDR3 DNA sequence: TGTGCCAGCAGCTTACGGGGGTTTATCTACGAGCAGTACTTC. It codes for CASSLRGFIYEQYF.